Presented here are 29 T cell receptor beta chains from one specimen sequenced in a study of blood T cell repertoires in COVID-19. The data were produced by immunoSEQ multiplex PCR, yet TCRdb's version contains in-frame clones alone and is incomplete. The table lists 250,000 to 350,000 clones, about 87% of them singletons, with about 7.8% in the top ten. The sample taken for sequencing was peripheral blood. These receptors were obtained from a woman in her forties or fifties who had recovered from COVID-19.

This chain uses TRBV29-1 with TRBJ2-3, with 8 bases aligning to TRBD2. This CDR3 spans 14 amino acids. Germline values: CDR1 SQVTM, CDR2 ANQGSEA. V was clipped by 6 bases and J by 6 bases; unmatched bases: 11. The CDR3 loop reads CSVTSGQVADTQYF. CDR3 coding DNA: TGCAGCGTCACTAGCGGTCAGGTGGCGGATACGCAGTATTTT.

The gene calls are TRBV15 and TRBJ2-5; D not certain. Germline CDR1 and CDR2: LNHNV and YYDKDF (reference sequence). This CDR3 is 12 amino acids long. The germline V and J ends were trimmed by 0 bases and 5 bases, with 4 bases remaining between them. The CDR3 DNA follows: TGTGCCACCAGCAGAGATATGGAGACCCAGTACTTC. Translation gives CATSRDMETQYF.

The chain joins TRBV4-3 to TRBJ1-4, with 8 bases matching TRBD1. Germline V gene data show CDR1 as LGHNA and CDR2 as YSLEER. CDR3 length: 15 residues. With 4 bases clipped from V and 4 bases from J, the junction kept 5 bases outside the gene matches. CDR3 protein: CASSLNRGVNEKLFF. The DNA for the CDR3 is TGCGCCAGCAGCCTTAACAGGGGGGTTAATGAAAAACTGTTTTTT.

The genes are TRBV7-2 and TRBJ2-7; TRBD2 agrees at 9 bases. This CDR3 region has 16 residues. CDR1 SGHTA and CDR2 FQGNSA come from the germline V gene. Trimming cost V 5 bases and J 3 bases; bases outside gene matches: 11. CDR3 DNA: TGTGCCAGCAGCCTTGGTTCTAGCGGGGATATCTACGAGCAGTACTTC. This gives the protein CASSLGSSGDIYEQYF.

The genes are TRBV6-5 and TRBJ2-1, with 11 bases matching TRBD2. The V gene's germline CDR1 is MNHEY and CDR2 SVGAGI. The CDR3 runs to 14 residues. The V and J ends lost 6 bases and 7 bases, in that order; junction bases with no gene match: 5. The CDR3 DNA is TGTGCCAGCAGCACTAGCGGGAGAAGGAATGAGCAGTTCTTC. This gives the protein CASSTSGRRNEQFF.

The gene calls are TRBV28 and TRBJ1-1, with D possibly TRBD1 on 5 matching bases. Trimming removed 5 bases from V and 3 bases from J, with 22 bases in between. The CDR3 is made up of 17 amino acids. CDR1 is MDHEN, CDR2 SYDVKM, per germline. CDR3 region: CASSGRGLWGADTEAFF. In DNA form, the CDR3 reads TGTGCCAGCAGTGGGAGGGGACTTTGGGGCGCTGACACTGAAGCTTTCTTT.

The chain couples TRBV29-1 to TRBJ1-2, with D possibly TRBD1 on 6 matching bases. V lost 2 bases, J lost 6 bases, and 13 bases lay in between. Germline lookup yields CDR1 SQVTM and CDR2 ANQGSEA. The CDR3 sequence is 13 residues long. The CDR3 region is CSVESRTANGYTF. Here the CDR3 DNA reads TGCAGCGTTGAATCTAGGACAGCAAATGGCTACACCTTC.

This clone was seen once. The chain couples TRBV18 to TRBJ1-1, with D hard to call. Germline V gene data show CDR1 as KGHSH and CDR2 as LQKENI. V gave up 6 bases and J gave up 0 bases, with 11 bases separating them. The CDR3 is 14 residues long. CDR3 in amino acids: CASSPGSMNTEAFF. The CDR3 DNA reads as TGTGCCAGCTCCCCTGGGAGTATGAACACTGAAGCTTTCTTT.

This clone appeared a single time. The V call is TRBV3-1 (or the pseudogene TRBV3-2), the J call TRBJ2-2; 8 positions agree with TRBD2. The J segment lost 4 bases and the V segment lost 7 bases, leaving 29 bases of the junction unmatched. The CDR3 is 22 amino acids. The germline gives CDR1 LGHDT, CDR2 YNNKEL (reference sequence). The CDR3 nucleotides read TGTGCCAGCACCCCCACACATACCCTGGGGGTAGCGGGAACTTATCGCACCGGGGAGCTGTTTTTT. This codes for CASTPTHTLGVAGTYRTGELFF.

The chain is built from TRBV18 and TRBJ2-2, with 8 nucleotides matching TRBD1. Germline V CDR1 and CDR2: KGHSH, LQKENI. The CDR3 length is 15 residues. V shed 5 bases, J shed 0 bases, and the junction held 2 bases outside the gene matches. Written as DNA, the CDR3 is TGTGCCAGCTCAGGGACAGGAACGAACACCGGGGAGCTGTTTTTT. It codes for CASSGTGTNTGELFF.

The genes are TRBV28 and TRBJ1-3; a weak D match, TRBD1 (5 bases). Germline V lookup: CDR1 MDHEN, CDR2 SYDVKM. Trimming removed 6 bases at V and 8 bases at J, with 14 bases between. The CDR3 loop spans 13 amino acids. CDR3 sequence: CASSWGGKDTIYF. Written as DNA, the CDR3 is TGTGCCAGCAGCTGGGGGGGGAAGGACACCATATATTTT.

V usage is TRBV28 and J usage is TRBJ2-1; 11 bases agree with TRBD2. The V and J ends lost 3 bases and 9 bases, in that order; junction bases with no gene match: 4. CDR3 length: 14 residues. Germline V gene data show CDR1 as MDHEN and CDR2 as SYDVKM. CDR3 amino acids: CASSFPTSGSEQFF. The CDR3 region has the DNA TGTGCCAGCAGTTTCCCTACTAGCGGGAGTGAGCAGTTCTTC.

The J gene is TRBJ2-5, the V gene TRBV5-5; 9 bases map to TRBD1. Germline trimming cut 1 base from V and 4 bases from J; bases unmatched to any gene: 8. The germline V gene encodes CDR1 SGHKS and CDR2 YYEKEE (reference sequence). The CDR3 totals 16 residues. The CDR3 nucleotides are TGTGCCAGCAGCTTGAAATTAACAGGGGGCACAGAGACCCAGTACTTC. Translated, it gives CASSLKLTGGTETQYF.

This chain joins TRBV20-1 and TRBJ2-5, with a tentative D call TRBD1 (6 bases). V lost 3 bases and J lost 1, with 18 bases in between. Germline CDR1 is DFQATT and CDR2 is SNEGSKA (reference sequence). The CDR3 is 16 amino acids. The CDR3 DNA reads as TGCAGTGCTAGTAAAAGCAGTACAGGGCTCCAAGAGACCCAGTACTTC. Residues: CSASKSSTGLQETQYF.

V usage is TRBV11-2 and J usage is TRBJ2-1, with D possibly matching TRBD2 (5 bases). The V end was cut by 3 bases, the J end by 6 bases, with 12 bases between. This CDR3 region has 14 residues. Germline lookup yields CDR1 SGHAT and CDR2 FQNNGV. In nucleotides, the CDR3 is TGTGCCAGCAGCTTGCTCCTAGCCCCCAATGAGCAGTTCTTC. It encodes CASSLLLAPNEQFF.

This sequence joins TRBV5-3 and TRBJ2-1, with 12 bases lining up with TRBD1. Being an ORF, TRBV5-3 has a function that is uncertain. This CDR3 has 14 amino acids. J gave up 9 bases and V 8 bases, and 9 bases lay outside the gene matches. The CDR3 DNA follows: TGTGCCAGGAACCGGGGACAGGGGGCGGGTGAGCAGTTCTTC. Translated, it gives CARNRGQGAGEQFF.

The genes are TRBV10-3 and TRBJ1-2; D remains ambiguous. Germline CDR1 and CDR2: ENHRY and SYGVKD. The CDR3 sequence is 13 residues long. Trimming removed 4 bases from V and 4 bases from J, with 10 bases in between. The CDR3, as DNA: TGTGCCATCAGTGCGACAACTCCCTATGGCTACACCTTC. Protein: CAISATTPYGYTF.

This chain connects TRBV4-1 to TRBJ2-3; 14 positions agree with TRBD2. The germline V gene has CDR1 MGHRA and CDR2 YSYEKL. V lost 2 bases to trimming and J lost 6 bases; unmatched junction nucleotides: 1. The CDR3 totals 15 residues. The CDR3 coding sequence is TGCGCCAGCAGCCAACGACTAGCGGGAGGGGATACGCAGTATTTT. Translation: CASSQRLAGGDTQYF.

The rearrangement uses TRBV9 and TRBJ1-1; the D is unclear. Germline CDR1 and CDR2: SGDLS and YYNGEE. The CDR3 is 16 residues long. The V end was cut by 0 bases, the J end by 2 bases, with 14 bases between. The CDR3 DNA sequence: TGTGCCAGCAGCGTAGAACCGGTAGCCCAAAACACTGAAGCTTTCTTT. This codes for CASSVEPVAQNTEAFF.

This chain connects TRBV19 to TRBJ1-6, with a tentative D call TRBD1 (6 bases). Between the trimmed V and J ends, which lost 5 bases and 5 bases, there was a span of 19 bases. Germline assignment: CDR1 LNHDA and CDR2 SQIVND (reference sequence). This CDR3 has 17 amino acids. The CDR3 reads CASSFGPRGTHNSPLHF. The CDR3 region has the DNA TGTGCCAGTAGTTTTGGCCCCAGGGGTACGCATAATTCACCCCTCCACTTT. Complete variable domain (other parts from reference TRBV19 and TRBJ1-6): DGGITQSPKYLFRKEGQNVTLSCEQNLNHDAMYWYRQDPGQGLRLIYYSQIVNDFQKGDIAEGYSVSREKKESFPLTVTSAQKNPTAFYLCASSFGPRGTHNSPLHFGNGTRLTVT.

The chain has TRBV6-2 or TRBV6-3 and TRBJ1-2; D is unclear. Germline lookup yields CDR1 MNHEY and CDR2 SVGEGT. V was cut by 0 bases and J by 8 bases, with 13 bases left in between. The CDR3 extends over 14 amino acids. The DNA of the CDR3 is TGTGCCAGCAGTTACTCGGACGTTCGGGGAGGCTACACCTTC. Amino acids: CASSYSDVRGGYTF.

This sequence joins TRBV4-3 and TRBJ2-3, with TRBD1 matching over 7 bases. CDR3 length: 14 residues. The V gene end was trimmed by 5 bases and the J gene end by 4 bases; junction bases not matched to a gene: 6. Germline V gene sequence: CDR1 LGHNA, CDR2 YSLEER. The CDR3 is CASSFDRAADTQYF. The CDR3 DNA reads TGCGCCAGCAGCTTCGACAGGGCTGCAGATACGCAGTATTTT.

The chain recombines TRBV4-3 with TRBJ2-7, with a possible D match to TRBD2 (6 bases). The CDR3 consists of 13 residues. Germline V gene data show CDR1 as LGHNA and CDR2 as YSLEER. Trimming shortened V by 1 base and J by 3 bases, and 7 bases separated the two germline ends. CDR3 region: CASSQGGIYEQYF. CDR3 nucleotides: TGCGCCAGCAGCCAAGGCGGGATCTACGAGCAGTACTTC.

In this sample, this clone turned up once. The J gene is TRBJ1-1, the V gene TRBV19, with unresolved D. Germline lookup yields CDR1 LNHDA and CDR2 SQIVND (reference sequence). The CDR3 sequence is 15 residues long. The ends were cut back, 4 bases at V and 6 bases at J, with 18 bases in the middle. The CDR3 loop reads CASSTPRRGSPEAFF. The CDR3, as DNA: TGTGCCAGTAGTACCCCTCGAAGAGGAAGCCCTGAAGCTTTCTTT.

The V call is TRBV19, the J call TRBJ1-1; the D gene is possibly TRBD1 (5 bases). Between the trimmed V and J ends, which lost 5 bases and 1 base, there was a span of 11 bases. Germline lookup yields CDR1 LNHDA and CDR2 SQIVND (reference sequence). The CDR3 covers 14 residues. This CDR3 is CASSPGLRNTEAFF. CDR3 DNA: TGTGCCAGTAGTCCGGGACTGAGGAACACTGAAGCTTTCTTT.

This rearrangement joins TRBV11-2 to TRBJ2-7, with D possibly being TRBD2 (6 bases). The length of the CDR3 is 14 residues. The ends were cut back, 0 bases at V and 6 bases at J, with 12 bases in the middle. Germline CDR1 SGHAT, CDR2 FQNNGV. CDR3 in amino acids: CASSLDPGSIEQYF. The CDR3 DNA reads TGTGCCAGCAGCTTAGATCCCGGGAGTATCGAGCAGTACTTC.

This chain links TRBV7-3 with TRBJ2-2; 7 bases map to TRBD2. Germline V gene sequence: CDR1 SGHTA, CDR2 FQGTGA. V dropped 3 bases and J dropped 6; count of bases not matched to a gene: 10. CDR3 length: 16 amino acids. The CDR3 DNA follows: TGTGCCAGCAGCTTCCGACTAGCCGAGACGGCCGGGGAGCTGTTTTTT. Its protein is CASSFRLAETAGELFF. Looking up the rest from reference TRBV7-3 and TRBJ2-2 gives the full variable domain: GAGVSQTPSNKVTEKGKYVELRCDPISGHTALYWYRQSLGQGPEFLIYFQGTGAADDSGLPNDRFFAVRPEGSVSTLKIQRTERGDSAVYLCASSFRLAETAGELFFGEGSRLTVL.

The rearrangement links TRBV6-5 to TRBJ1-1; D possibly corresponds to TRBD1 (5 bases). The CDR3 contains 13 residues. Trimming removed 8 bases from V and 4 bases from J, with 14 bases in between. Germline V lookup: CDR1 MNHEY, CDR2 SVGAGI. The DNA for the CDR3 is TGTGCCAGCCGGCCAAGCGGGGGCACTGAAGCTTTCTTT. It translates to CASRPSGGTEAFF.

CDR3 DNA: TGTGCCAGCAGTTACAGTAGGGGGTATAAGGCGCCTGAAGCTTTCTTT. As protein: CASSYSRGYKAPEAFF. The chain links TRBV6-2 or TRBV6-3 to TRBJ1-1, with D perhaps TRBD1 (6 bases). Germline assignment: CDR1 MNHEY and CDR2 SVGEGT. CDR3 length equals 16 residues. Between the trimmed V and J ends, which lost 2 bases and 6 bases, there was a span of 19 bases.